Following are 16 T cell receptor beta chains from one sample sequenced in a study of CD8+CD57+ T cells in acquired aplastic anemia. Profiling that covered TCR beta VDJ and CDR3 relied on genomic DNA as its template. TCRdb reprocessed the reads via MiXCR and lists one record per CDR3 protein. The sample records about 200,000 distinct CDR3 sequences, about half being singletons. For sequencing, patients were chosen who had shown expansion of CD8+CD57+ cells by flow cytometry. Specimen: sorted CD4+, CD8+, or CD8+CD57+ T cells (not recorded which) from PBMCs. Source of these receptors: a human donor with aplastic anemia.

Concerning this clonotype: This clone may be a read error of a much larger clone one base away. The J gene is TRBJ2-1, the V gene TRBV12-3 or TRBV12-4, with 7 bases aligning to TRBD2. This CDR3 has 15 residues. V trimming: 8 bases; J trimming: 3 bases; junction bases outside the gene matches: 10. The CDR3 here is CASPLPIAGYNEQFF. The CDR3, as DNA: TGTGCCAGCCCCTTGCCAATAGCGGGCTACAATGAGCAGTTCTTC.

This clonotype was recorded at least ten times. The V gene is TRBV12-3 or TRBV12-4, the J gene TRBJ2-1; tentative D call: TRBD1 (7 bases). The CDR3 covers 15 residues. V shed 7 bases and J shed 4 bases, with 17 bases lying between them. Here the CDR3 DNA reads TGTGCCAGCACCCATCGGGCAGGGGGGTACAATGAGCAGTTCTTC. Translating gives CASTHRAGGYNEQFF.

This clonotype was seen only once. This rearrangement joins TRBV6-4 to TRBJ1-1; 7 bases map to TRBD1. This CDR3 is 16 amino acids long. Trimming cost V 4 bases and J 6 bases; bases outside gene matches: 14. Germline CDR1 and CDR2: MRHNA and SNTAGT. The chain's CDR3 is CASSAAGGGKGPEAFF. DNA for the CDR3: TGTGCCAGCAGTGCGGCAGGGGGAGGGAAGGGACCTGAAGCTTTCTTT.

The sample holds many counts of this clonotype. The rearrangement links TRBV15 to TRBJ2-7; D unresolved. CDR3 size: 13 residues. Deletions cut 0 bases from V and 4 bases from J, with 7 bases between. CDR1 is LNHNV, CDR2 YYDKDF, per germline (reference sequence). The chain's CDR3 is CATSRDWGYEQYF. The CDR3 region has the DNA TGTGCCACCAGCAGAGATTGGGGTTACGAGCAGTACTTC.

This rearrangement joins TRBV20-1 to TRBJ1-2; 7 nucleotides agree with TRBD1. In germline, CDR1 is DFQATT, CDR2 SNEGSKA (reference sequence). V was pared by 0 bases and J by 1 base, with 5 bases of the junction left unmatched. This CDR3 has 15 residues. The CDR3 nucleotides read TGCAGTGCTAGAGAAGGGGGCAGGGGTAACTATGGCTACACCTTC. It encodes CSAREGGRGNYGYTF.

The chain's CDR3 is CASRRHLLRGYEQYF. The CDR3 DNA reads as TGTGCCAGCAGGCGACACCTCCTTCGGGGTTACGAGCAGTACTTC. The genes are TRBV6-5 and TRBJ2-7; the D gene is possibly TRBD2 (5 bases). Trimming took off 6 bases at V and 4 bases at J, with 19 bases between the two ends. This CDR3 region has 15 residues. CDR1 MNHEY and CDR2 SVGAGI come from the germline V gene.

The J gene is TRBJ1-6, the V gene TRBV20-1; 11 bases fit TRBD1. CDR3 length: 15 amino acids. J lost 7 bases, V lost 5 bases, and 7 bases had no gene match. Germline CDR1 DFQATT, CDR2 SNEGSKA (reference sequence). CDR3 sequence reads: CSASGDRGENSPLHF. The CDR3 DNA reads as TGCAGTGCTTCCGGGGACAGGGGGGAAAATTCACCCCTCCACTTT.

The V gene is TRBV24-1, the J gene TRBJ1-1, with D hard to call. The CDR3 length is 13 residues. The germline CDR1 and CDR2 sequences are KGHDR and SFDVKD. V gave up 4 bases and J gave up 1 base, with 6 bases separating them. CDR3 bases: TGTGCCACCAGTGAAGGACCGAACACTGAAGCTTTCTTT. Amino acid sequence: CATSEGPNTEAFF.

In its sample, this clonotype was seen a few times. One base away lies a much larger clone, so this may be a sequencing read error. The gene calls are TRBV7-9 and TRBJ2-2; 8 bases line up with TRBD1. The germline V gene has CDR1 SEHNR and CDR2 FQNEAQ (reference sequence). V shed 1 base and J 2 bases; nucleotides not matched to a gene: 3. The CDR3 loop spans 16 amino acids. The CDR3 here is CASSLGQGANTGELFF. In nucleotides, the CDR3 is TGTGCCAGCAGCTTAGGTCAGGGGGCCAACACCGGGGAGCTGTTTTTT.

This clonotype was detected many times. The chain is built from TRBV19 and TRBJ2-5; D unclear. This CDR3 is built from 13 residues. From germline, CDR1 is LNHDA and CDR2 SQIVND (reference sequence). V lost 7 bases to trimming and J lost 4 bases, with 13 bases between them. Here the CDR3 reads CASTHLLGETQYF. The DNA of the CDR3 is TGTGCCAGTACTCACCTTCTAGGAGAGACCCAGTACTTC.

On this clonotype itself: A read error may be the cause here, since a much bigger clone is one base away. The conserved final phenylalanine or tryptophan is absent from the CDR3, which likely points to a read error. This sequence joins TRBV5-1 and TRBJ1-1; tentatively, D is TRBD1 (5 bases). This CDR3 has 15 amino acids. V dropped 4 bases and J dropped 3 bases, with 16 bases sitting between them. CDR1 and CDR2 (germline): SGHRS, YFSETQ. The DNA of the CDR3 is TGCGCCAGCAGCCAAGATGGCAGGGCTGACACTGAAGCTTTCTCT. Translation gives CASSQDGRADTEAFS.

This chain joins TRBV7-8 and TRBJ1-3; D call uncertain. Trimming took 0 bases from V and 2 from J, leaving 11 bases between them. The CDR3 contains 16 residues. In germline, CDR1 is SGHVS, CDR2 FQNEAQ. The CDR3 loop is CASSLAGSKAGNTIYF. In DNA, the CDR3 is TGTGCCAGCAGCTTAGCAGGGAGCAAGGCTGGAAACACCATATATTTT.

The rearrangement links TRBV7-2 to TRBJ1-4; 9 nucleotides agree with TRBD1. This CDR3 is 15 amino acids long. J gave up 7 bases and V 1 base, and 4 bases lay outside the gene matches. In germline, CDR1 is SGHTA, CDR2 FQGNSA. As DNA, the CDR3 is TGTGCCAGCAGCTTAGGTACAGGGGGCGGTGAAAAACTGTTTTTT. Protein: CASSLGTGGGEKLFF.

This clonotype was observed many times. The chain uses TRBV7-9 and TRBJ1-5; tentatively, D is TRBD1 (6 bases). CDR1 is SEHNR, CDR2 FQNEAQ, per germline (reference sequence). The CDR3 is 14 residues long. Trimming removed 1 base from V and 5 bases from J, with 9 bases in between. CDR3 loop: CASSLGTDYQPQHF. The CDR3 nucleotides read TGTGCCAGCAGCTTAGGGACAGATTATCAGCCCCAGCATTTT.

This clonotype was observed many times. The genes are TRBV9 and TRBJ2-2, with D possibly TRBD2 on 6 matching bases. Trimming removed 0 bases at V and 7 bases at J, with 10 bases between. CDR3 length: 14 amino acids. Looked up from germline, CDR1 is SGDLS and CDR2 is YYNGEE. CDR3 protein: CASSVAGGRGELFF. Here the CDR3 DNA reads TGTGCCAGCAGCGTAGCTGGAGGGCGCGGGGAGCTGTTTTTT.

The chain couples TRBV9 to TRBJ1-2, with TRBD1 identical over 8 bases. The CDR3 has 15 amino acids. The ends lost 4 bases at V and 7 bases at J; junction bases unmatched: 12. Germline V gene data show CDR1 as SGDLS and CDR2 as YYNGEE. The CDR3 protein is CASSFSGTGEFGYTF. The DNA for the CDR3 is TGTGCCAGCAGCTTTAGCGGGACAGGCGAATTTGGCTACACCTTC.